Listed here are 12 T cell receptor beta chains from one sample, sequenced in a study of Tregs in tolerant kidney transplant recipients. Using immunoSEQ multiplex PCR, the repertoire was profiled, and TCRdb retains in-frame clones only, with some absent. Among fewer than 80,000 clones, about 89% were seen once, and the ten largest hold approximately 0.4%. The material was CD4+ T cells from blood, obtained before the transplant. These receptors all stem from a human donor who received a combined kidney and bone marrow transplant.

The chain couples TRBV11-2 to TRBJ2-2; 7 bases are shared with TRBD1. Per germline, CDR1 SGHAT and CDR2 FQNNGV. Trimming removed 10 bases from V and 5 bases from J; junction bases left unmatched: 4. This CDR3 has 12 amino acids. The CDR3 protein is CAKQGWTGELFF. CDR3 bases: TGTGCCAAACAGGGGTGGACCGGGGAGCTGTTTTTT.

V is TRBV7-2 and J is TRBJ2-7, with TRBD1 identical over 11 bases. J was trimmed by 2 bases and V by 6 bases; bases with no gene match: 3. CDR3 size: 14 residues. Germline V gives CDR1 SGHTA, CDR2 FQGNSA. The CDR3 loop is CASRQDRGPYEQYF. CDR3 coding DNA: TGTGCCAGCAGGCAGGACAGGGGGCCCTACGAGCAGTACTTC. The full variable domain, in which reference TRBV7-2 and TRBJ2-7 provide the parts outside the CDR3, is GAGVSQSPSNKVTEKGKDVELRCDPISGHTALYWYRQSLGQGLEFLIYFQGNSAPDKSGLPSDRFSAERTGGSVSTLTIQRTQQEDSAVYLCASRQDRGPYEQYFGPGTRLTVT.

The CDR3 DNA follows: TGTGCCAGTAGTATAGAAGTAGCGGGAGTAGGGGAGACCCAGTACTTC. Protein sequence: CASSIEVAGVGETQYF. The genes are TRBV19 and TRBJ2-5, with 9 positions matching TRBD2. This CDR3 is 16 amino acids long. V trimming: 0 bases; J trimming: 5 bases; junction bases outside the gene matches: 7. CDR1 is LNHDA and CDR2 is SQIVND in the germline V gene (reference sequence).

The rearrangement links TRBV15 to TRBJ1-6; 10 bases match TRBD1. CDR1 is LNHNV and CDR2 is YYDKDF in the germline V gene (reference sequence). The junction had 11 bases not matched to a gene; V was cut back by 2 bases and J by 7 bases. The CDR3 loop spans 18 amino acids. The CDR3 here is CATSRPPGQGRKNSPLHF. The DNA of the CDR3 is TGTGCCACCAGCAGACCACCGGGACAGGGGAGAAAGAATTCACCCCTCCACTTT. The variable domain in full, with the rest retrieved from reference TRBV15 and TRBJ1-6, is DAMVIQNPRYQVTQFGKPVTLSCSQTLNHNVMYWYQQKSSQAPKLLFHYYDKDFNNEADTPDNFQSRRPNTSFCFLDIRSPGLGDTAMYLCATSRPPGQGRKNSPLHFGNGTRLTVT.

The J gene is TRBJ2-3, the V gene TRBV29-1, with 7 bases aligning to TRBD2. The trim removed 1 base at V and 2 bases at J, leaving 12 bases unmatched. The CDR3 runs 17 residues. CDR1 is SQVTM and CDR2 is ANQGSEA in the germline V gene. As DNA, the CDR3 is TGCAGCGTTGAAGGGGCGACTAGCAACCCGAACACAGATACGCAGTATTTT. It encodes CSVEGATSNPNTDTQYF.

The chain joins TRBV11-2 to TRBJ2-5; D is possibly TRBD2 (6 bases). This CDR3 contains 13 residues. Germline CDR1 reads SGHAT; CDR2 reads FQNNGV. Trimming took 1 base from V and 5 from J, leaving 8 bases between them. This CDR3 reads CASSLGGRETQYF. In nucleotides, the CDR3 is TGTGCCAGCAGCTTAGGAGGGAGGGAGACCCAGTACTTC.

The rearrangement joins TRBV19 to TRBJ2-7, with TRBD2 identical over 9 bases. Germline V gene lookup returns CDR1 LNHDA and CDR2 SQIVND (reference sequence). With V trimmed by 6 bases and J by 0 bases, 15 bases remained unmatched. This CDR3 is built from 18 residues. CDR3 amino acids: CASSFRAGTSTYSYEQYF. The CDR3 bases are TGTGCCAGTAGCTTCCGGGCCGGGACTAGCACCTACTCCTACGAGCAGTACTTC. Full variable domain (remainder filled in from reference TRBV19 and TRBJ2-7): DGGITQSPKYLFRKEGQNVTLSCEQNLNHDAMYWYRQDPGQGLRLIYYSQIVNDFQKGDIAEGYSVSREKKESFPLTVTSAQKNPTAFYLCASSFRAGTSTYSYEQYFGPGTRLTVT.

The rearrangement links TRBV5-1 to TRBJ1-4; D is unresolved. V was pared by 0 bases and J by 5 bases, with 14 bases between. Germline V gene lookup returns CDR1 SGHRS and CDR2 YFSETQ. CDR3 length: 16 residues. Here the CDR3 DNA reads TGCGCCAGCAGCTTGGGTGCAGCGGGAACCAATGAAAAACTGTTTTTT. The encoded protein is CASSLGAAGTNEKLFF.

This sequence joins TRBV7-2 and TRBJ2-2; D remains ambiguous. CDR3 size: 14 residues. V was cut by 5 bases and J by 4 bases, with 11 bases left in between. CDR1 is SGHTA, CDR2 FQGNSA, per germline. As DNA, the CDR3 is TGTGCCAGCAGCCCGCTTCGTAGCACCGGGGAGCTGTTTTTT. The encoded protein is CASSPLRSTGELFF.

The chain uses TRBV5-4 and TRBJ1-4; D may be TRBD1 (5 bases). The CDR3 is 16 amino acids. Germline V CDR1 and CDR2: SGHNT, YYREEE (reference sequence). The V and J ends lost 0 bases and 6 bases respectively, with 15 bases between them. CDR3 in DNA: TGTGCCAGCAGCTTGGCCGGCGCAGGGCTGGATGAAAAACTGTTTTTT. This translates into CASSLAGAGLDEKLFF.

The rearrangement joins TRBV19 to TRBJ2-7; D possibly corresponds to TRBD1 (6 bases). The CDR3 is 14 amino acids. The V end was cut by 4 bases, the J end by 2 bases, with 12 bases between. Germline V gives CDR1 LNHDA, CDR2 SQIVND (reference sequence). Written as DNA, the CDR3 is TGTGCCAGTAGTAGAAGAGGACAGACCTACGAGCAGTACTTC. Protein product: CASSRRGQTYEQYF.

The rearrangement joins TRBV18 to TRBJ2-3; 11 positions match TRBD2. V was clipped by 4 bases and J by 2 bases; unmatched bases: 5. The CDR3 covers 16 residues. Per the germline V gene, CDR1 is KGHSH and CDR2 is LQKENI. CDR3 coding DNA: TGTGCCAGCTCACAAGGGACTAGCGGAACCACAGATACGCAGTATTTT. It yields the protein CASSQGTSGTTDTQYF.